Sequencing of this T cell receptor beta chain was carried out in a study of blood T cell repertoires in COVID-19. On the study more broadly: The study drew acute and convalescent COVID-19 samples from the United States, Italy and Spain. T cells, B-cell-depleted T cells, or PBMCs provided the cDNA or gDNA that served as material.

The authors' processing: Estimation of nucleated cell counts was performed using reference gene primer amplification. TCRdb's copy holds only in-frame clones and misses some; the assay was immunoSEQ multiplex PCR. Clone size and V and J calls were adopted from that table, with D and trimming inferred from the DNA. The sample records 85,000 to 100,000 clones, around 75% being singletons. This clone has more than one count but fewer than ten. The germline V and J ends were trimmed by 1 base and 5 bases, with 14 bases remaining between them. Germline values: CDR1 SEHNR, CDR2 FQNEAQ (reference sequence). This CDR3 contains 15 residues.

The sequenced sample was peripheral blood. The V and J genes are TRBV7-9 and TRBJ1-1, with D unclear. The TCR was taken from a human donor in a cohort sampled during active COVID-19. The CDR3 nucleotides read TGTGCCAGCAGCTTAGGCGCCCTAGGAGGAACTGAAGCTTTCTTT. Translated, it gives CASSLGALGGTEAFF. The variable domain in full, with the rest retrieved from reference TRBV7-9 and TRBJ1-1, is DTGVSQNPRHKITKRGQNVTFRCDPISEHNRLYWYRQTLGQGPEFLTYFQNEAQLEKSRLLSDRFSAERPKGSFSTLEIQRTEQGDSAMYLCASSLGALGGTEAFFGQGTRLTVV.